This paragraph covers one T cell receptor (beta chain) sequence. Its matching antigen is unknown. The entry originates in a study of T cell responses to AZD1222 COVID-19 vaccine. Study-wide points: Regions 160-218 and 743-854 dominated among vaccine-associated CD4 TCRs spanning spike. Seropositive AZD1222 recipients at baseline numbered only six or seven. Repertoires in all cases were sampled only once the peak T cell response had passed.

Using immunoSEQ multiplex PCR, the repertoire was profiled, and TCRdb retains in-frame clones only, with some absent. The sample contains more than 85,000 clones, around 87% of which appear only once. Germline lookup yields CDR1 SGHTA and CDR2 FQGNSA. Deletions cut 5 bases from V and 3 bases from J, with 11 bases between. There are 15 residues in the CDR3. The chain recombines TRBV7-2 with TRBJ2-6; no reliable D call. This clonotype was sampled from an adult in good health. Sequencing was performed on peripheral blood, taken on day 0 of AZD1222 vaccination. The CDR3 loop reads CASSAWPNGANVLTF. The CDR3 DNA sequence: TGTGCCAGCAGCGCCTGGCCCAATGGGGCCAACGTCCTGACTTTC.